The 7 T cell receptor beta chains given below trace back to one sample, sequenced in a study of identical twins (dated by TCRdb to about 2016). Receptor libraries were prepared by 5' RACE. Sequencing took place on an Illumina HiSeq 2000. The public reads were quality trimmed at Q25 with fastp and then assembled into clones with MiXCR by TCRdb, keeping productive beta chains. Identical CDR3 protein sequences are pooled into one entry, listed with their most common genes and DNA. This sample gives about 430,000 distinct CDR3 sequences in total; about 18% of them show up just once. The ten biggest clones cover approximately 12% of the sample. The source material was naive T cells sorted from blood. The cell subset or site tag for this specimen amounts to: cells isolated with a human naive T-cell isolation kit. These receptors were obtained from a man aged 45-65 years in good health.

This clonotype was observed a few times. The V and J genes are TRBV11-2 and TRBJ2-1; D is unresolved. The germline CDR1 and CDR2 sequences are SGHAT and FQNNGV. The length of the CDR3 is 15 residues. Trimming shortened V by 3 bases and J by 8 bases, and 17 bases separated the two germline ends. CDR3 amino acids: CASSFNTQPRDEQFF. CDR3 sequence (DNA): TGTGCCAGCAGCTTTAATACGCAGCCGAGAGATGAGCAGTTCTTC.

This sequence joins TRBV6-1 and TRBJ2-1; 11 bases fit TRBD2. This CDR3 comprises 15 residues. Germline loops: CDR1 MNHNS, CDR2 SASEGT. The V segment lost 7 bases and the J segment 6 bases; nucleotides outside the gene matches: 8. The CDR3: CASTKSLAGGNEQFF. CDR3 nucleotides: TGTGCCAGCACCAAGTCCCTAGCGGGGGGCAATGAGCAGTTCTTC.

This clonotype has just a few counts. The chain is built from TRBV6-1 and TRBJ2-7, with 8 positions matching TRBD1. V was clipped by 5 bases and J by 4 bases; unmatched bases: 4. The CDR3 runs 13 residues. Germline V gives CDR1 MNHNS, CDR2 SASEGT. The CDR3 region is CASSPDREYEQYF. The DNA of the CDR3 is TGTGCCAGCAGTCCGGACAGGGAGTACGAGCAGTACTTC.

The V call is TRBV6-2 or TRBV6-3, the J call TRBJ2-3; 7 bases align to TRBD2. Germline V gives CDR1 MNHEY, CDR2 SVGEGT. Germline trimming cut 0 bases from V and 3 bases from J; bases unmatched to any gene: 9. The CDR3 consists of 17 residues. CDR3 loop: CASSYSLAVYSTDTQYF. DNA for the CDR3: TGTGCCAGCAGTTACTCCCTAGCGGTATACTCTACAGATACGCAGTATTTT.

The chain carries TRBV6-5 and TRBJ2-4, with 8 bases matching TRBD1. The CDR3 runs 15 residues. With 2 bases clipped from V and 9 bases from J, the junction kept 9 bases outside the gene matches. Germline V gene lookup returns CDR1 MNHEY and CDR2 SVGAGI. This CDR3 reads CASSYVQGASVIQYF. Here the CDR3 DNA reads TGTGCCAGCAGTTACGTCCAGGGGGCGTCGGTCATTCAGTACTTC.

This clonotype came up many times. The chain uses TRBV20-1 and TRBJ2-3; D remains unclear. V gave up 0 bases and J gave up 3 bases, with 10 bases separating them. This CDR3 spans 14 amino acids. Looked up from germline, CDR1 is DFQATT and CDR2 is SNEGSKA (reference sequence). Here the CDR3 DNA reads TGCAGTGCTAGAGATCTCGACCCTACAGATACGCAGTATTTT. It translates to CSARDLDPTDTQYF.

This clonotype was detected ten times or more. The V gene is TRBV29-1, the J gene TRBJ1-5, with D unresolved. The germline gives CDR1 SQVTM, CDR2 ANQGSEA. V was pared by 3 bases and J by 5 bases, with 8 bases between. The CDR3 is made up of 12 amino acids. The CDR3 protein is CSVDKKDQPQHF. DNA for the CDR3: TGCAGCGTTGACAAGAAGGATCAGCCCCAGCATTTT.